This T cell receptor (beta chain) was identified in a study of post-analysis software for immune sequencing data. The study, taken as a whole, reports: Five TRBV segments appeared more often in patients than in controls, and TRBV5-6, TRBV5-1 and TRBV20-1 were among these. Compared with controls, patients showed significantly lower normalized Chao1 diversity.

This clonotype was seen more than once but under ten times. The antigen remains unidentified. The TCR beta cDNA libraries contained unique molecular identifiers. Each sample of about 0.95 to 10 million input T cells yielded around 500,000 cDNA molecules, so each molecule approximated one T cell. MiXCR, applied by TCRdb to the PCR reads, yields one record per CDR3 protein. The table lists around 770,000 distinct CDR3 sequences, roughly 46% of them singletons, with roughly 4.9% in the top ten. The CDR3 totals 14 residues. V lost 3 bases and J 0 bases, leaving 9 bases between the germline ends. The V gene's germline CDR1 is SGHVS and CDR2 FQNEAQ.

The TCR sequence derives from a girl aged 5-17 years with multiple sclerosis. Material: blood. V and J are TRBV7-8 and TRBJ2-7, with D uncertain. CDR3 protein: CASSLVRHSYEQYF. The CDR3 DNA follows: TGTGCCAGCAGCTTGGTACGGCACTCCTACGAGCAGTACTTC.